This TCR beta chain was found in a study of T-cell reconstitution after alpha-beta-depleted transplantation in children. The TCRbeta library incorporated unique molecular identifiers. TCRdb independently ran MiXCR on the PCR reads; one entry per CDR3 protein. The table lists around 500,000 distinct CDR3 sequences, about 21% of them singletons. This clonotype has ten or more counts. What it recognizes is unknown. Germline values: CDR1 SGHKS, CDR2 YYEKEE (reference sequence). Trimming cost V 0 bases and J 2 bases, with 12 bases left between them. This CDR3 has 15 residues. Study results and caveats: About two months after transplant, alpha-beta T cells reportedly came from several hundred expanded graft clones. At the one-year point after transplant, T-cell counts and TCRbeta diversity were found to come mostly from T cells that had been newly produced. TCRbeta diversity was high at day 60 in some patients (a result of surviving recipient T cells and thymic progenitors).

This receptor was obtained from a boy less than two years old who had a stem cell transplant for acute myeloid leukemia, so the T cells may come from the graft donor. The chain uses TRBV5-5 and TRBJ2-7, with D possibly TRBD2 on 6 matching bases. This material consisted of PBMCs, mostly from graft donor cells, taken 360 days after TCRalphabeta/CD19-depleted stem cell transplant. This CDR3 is CASSLGGDPPYEQYV. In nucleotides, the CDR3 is TGTGCCAGCAGCTTGGGGGGGGACCCTCCCTACGAGCAGTACGTC.